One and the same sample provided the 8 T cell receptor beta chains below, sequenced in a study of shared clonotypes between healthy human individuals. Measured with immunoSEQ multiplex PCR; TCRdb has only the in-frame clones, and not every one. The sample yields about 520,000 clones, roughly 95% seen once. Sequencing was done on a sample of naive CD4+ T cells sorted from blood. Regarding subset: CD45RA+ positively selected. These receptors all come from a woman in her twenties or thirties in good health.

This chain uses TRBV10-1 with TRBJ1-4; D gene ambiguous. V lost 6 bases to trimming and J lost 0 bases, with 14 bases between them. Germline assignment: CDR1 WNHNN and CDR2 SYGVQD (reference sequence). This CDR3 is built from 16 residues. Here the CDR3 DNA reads TGCGCCAGCAGCCCCGGACCGATTGCAACTAATGAAAAACTGTTTTTT. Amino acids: CASSPGPIATNEKLFF.

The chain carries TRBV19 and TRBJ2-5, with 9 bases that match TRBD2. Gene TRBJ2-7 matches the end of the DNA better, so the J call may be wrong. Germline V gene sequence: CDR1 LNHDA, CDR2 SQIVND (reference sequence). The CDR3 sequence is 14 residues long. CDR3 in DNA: TGTGCCAGTAGTATCGCTAGCGGGACTTACGAGCAGTACTTC. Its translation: CASSIASGTYEQYF.

CDR3 loop: CASSVTASSYEQYF. CDR3 DNA: TGTGCCAGCAGTGTGACCGCGAGCTCCTACGAGCAGTACTTC. The chain joins TRBV25-1 to TRBJ2-7; the D is unclear. V was pared by 4 bases and J by 0 bases, with 10 bases between. CDR3 length: 14 residues. Germline V gives CDR1 MGHDK, CDR2 SYGVNS.

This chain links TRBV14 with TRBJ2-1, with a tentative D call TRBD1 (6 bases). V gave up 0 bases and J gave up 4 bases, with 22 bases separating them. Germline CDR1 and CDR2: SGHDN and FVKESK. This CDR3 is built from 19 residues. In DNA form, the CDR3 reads TGTGCCAGCAGCCAAGAGCCCAACAGGGAAGTACGCGGGTACAATGAGCAGTTCTTC. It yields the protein CASSQEPNREVRGYNEQFF.

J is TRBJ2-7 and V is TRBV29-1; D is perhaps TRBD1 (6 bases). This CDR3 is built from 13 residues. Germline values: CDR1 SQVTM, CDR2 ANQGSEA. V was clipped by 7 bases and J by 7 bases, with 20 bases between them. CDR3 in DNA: TGCAGCGGGGTAGGGACACCCTCGGGGGAGCAGTACTTC. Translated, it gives CSGVGTPSGEQYF.

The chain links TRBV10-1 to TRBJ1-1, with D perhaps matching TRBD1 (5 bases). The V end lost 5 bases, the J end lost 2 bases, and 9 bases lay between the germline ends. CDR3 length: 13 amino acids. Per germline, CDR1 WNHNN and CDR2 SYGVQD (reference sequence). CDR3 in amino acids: CASSRGLNTEAFF. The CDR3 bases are TGCGCCAGCAGTAGGGGATTAAACACTGAAGCTTTCTTT.

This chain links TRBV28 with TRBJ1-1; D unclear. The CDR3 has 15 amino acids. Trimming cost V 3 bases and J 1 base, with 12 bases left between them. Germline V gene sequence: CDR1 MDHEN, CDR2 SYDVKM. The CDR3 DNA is TGTGCCAGCAGTTTTTCGGTAGCGGCGAACACTGAAGCTTTCTTT. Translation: CASSFSVAANTEAFF.

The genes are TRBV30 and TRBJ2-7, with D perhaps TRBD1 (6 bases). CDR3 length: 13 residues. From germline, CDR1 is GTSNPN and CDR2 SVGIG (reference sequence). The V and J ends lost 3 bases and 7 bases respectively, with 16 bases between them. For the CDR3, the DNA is TGTGCCTGGAGCACGGGACATCCTTGGGAGCAGTACTTC. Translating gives CAWSTGHPWEQYF.